These 22 T cell receptor beta chains were sequenced from one sample in a study of blood T cell repertoires in COVID-19. Assay used: immunoSEQ multiplex PCR; TCRdb lists only in-frame clones, some missing. The sample carries around 100,000 clones, about 85% recorded once. Source material: peripheral blood. The receptors were sampled from a human donor in a cohort sampled during active COVID-19.

This sequence joins TRBV6-1 and TRBJ1-2, with 7 positions matching TRBD1. The J segment lost 7 bases and the V segment lost 2 bases, leaving 4 bases of the junction unmatched. The length of the CDR3 is 13 residues. In germline, CDR1 is MNHNS, CDR2 SASEGT. The chain's CDR3 is CASSERAGGGYTF. In DNA form, the CDR3 reads TGTGCCAGCAGTGAACGAGCAGGGGGTGGCTACACCTTC.

This chain connects TRBV18 to TRBJ2-1, with 7 bases aligning to TRBD2. The CDR3 length is 15 residues. V was pared by 5 bases and J by 0 bases, with 4 bases of the junction left unmatched. Germline assignment: CDR1 KGHSH and CDR2 LQKENI. CDR3 in DNA: TGTGCCAGCTCAGTAGCGGGTAGCTCCTACAATGAGCAGTTCTTC. It encodes CASSVAGSSYNEQFF.

The chain recombines TRBV7-2 with TRBJ2-7; perhaps TRBD2 as D (5 bases). This CDR3 is 14 amino acids long. CDR1 and CDR2 (germline): SGHTA, FQGNSA. V gave up 2 bases and J gave up 3 bases, with 11 bases separating them. The CDR3 bases are TGTGCCAGCAGCTTATCCGCCGGACTCTACGAGCAGTACTTC. Amino acid sequence: CASSLSAGLYEQYF.

In DNA form, the CDR3 reads TGTGCCAGCAGTTACAAGGCGGGTTCAGATGAAAAACTGTTTTTT. Encoded protein: CASSYKAGSDEKLFF. This chain uses TRBV6-5 with TRBJ1-4; D not certain. The CDR3 runs to 15 residues. Germline V CDR1 and CDR2: MNHEY, SVGAGI. Trimming cost V 2 bases and J 6 bases, with 13 bases left between them.

The V call is TRBV7-2, the J call TRBJ2-7; D perhaps matches TRBD2 (7 bases). Trimming shortened V by 4 bases and J by 4 bases, and 14 bases separated the two germline ends. This CDR3 region has 14 residues. Looked up from germline, CDR1 is SGHTA and CDR2 is FQGNSA. The CDR3: CASSSLGGAYEQYF. The DNA of the CDR3 is TGTGCCAGCAGCTCTCTAGGGGGGGCTTACGAGCAGTACTTC.

V gene TRBV2 combines with J gene TRBJ1-5; 7 bases align to TRBD1. Germline V gene sequence: CDR1 SNHLY, CDR2 FYNNEI. J gave up 2 bases and V 6 bases, and 4 bases lay outside the gene matches. CDR3 length: 14 residues. The CDR3 nucleotides read TGTGCCAGCAGCGACAGGGAGGGCAATCAGCCCCAGCATTTT. This translates into CASSDREGNQPQHF. Full variable domain (missing parts from reference TRBV2 and TRBJ1-5): EPEVTQTPSHQVTQMGQEVILRCVPISNHLYFYWYRQILGQKVEFLVSFYNNEISEKSEIFDDQFSVERPDGSNFTLKIRSTKLEDSAMYFCASSDREGNQPQHFGDGTRLSIL.

The chain uses TRBV7-2 and TRBJ1-6, with no clear D. This CDR3 has 14 amino acids. Trimming removed 3 bases from V and 9 bases from J, with 12 bases in between. Germline-derived CDR1 and CDR2 are SGHTA and FQGNSA. CDR3 residues: CASSFQDSISPLHF. CDR3 bases: TGTGCCAGCAGCTTCCAGGACTCGATTTCACCCCTCCACTTT.

This rearrangement joins TRBV5-5 to TRBJ1-2, with D possibly TRBD1 on 5 matching bases. The CDR3 sequence is 15 residues long. Looked up from germline, CDR1 is SGHKS and CDR2 is YYEKEE (reference sequence). The V end lost 0 bases, the J end lost 0 bases, and 9 bases lay between the germline ends. The CDR3 DNA is TGTGCCAGCAGCTTGGGGAGGGGACCTAACTATGGCTACACCTTC. It encodes CASSLGRGPNYGYTF.

The chain's CDR3 is CASSFYGDRFF. The CDR3 bases are TGTGCCAGCAGTTTTTATGGGGACAGATTCTTT. The V and J genes are TRBV12-3 or TRBV12-4 and TRBJ1-1; 7 nucleotides align to TRBD1. The CDR3 is 11 amino acids. V shed 3 bases and J 14 bases; nucleotides not matched to a gene: 6.

The chain recombines TRBV18 with TRBJ2-7; 8 nucleotides line up with TRBD2. The CDR3 has 16 amino acids. Germline CDR1 KGHSH, CDR2 LQKENI. The ends lost 3 bases at V and 3 bases at J; junction bases unmatched: 10. CDR3: CASSPGISGGGYEQYF. In DNA form, the CDR3 reads TGTGCCAGCTCACCCGGAATTTCGGGAGGGGGCTACGAGCAGTACTTC.

For the CDR3, the DNA is TGTGCCAGCAGCTTAGGTGGGGGACTGAATGAAAAACTGTTTTTT. Protein: CASSLGGGLNEKLFF. The V and J genes are TRBV7-6 and TRBJ1-4; a possible D gene is TRBD1 (5 bases). The CDR3 has 15 residues. Per germline, CDR1 SGHVS and CDR2 FNYEAQ. V shed 1 base and J shed 5 bases, with 11 bases lying between them. Supplemented by reference TRBV7-6 and TRBJ1-4, the full variable domain reads GAGVSQSPRYKVTKRGQDVALRCDPISGHVSLYWYRQALGQGPEFLTYFNYEAQQDKSGLPNDRFSAERPEGSISTLTIQRTEQRDSAMYRCASSLGGGLNEKLFFGSGTQLSVL.

The chain links TRBV9 to TRBJ1-4; maybe TRBD1 (5 bases). CDR3 length equals 15 residues. V lost 4 bases and J lost 8, with 18 bases in between. CDR1 and CDR2 from the germline V gene are SGDLS and YYNGEE. CDR3 sequence (DNA): TGTGCCAGCAGCCCCATGCAGGGATTAGGGGAAAAACTGTTTTTT. Translating gives CASSPMQGLGEKLFF.

The chain carries TRBV2 and TRBJ2-5, with D tentatively TRBD2 (5 bases). This CDR3 region has 12 residues. Germline V gene sequence: CDR1 SNHLY, CDR2 FYNNEI. Trimming pared 6 bases from V and 4 bases from J, leaving 9 bases between. The CDR3 sequence: CASRRAAETQYF. The CDR3 DNA reads TGTGCCAGCAGGCGGGCCGCAGAGACCCAGTACTTC.

The chain couples TRBV5-1 to TRBJ1-1, with 8 positions matching TRBD1. CDR1 is SGHRS and CDR2 is YFSETQ in the germline V gene. The trim removed 4 bases at V and 8 bases at J, leaving 22 bases unmatched. The CDR3 runs 18 residues. In nucleotides, the CDR3 is TGCGCCAGCAGCCCACAAGGAGGAAGGCGGACAGGGTGGGAAGAAGCTTTCTTT. Residues: CASSPQGGRRTGWEEAFF.

This chain joins TRBV9 and TRBJ2-3; D might be TRBD1 (5 bases). Trimming removed 3 bases at V and 0 bases at J, with 17 bases between. The germline V gene has CDR1 SGDLS and CDR2 YYNGEE. This CDR3 comprises 17 residues. This chain's CDR3 is CASSGGSRGASTDTQYF. The DNA for the CDR3 is TGTGCCAGCAGCGGTGGTAGTAGGGGCGCGAGCACAGATACGCAGTATTTT.

This clone was observed once. The CDR3 coding sequence is TGTGCCAGCAGTGAAGACCGACCGGGGAATGAGCAGTTCTTC. The encoded protein is CASSEDRPGNEQFF. This chain connects TRBV2 to TRBJ2-1; weak D call: TRBD2 (5 bases). The CDR3 is 14 residues long. The V end lost 1 base, the J end lost 7 bases, and 11 bases lay between the germline ends. CDR1 and CDR2 (germline): SNHLY, FYNNEI.

CDR3 amino acids: CASSDGQRYTGELFF. CDR3 coding DNA: TGTGCCAGCAGCGATGGACAGCGTTACACCGGGGAGCTGTTTTTT. The chain carries TRBV9 and TRBJ2-2; the D gene is possibly TRBD1 (6 bases). V was trimmed by 3 bases and J by 3 bases, leaving 12 bases between them. The CDR3 has 15 residues. Germline V gene data show CDR1 as SGDLS and CDR2 as YYNGEE.

The chain links TRBV20-1 to TRBJ1-1; D is undetermined. The CDR3 covers 15 residues. Germline V lookup: CDR1 DFQATT, CDR2 SNEGSKA (reference sequence). Trimming shortened V by 3 bases and J by 0 bases, and 14 bases separated the two germline ends. The CDR3 DNA reads as TGCAGTGCTAGTGGGCAGGTGCTAATGAACACTGAAGCTTTCTTT. It translates to CSASGQVLMNTEAFF.

This clone was picked up one time. The chain couples TRBV6-2 or TRBV6-3 to TRBJ1-5; possibly TRBD1 for D (5 bases). The CDR3 contains 16 residues. Trimming removed 0 bases from V and 5 bases from J, with 14 bases in between. Per germline, CDR1 MNHEY and CDR2 SVGEGT. The CDR3 reads CASSYSRTRADQPQHF. CDR3 in DNA: TGTGCCAGCAGTTACTCGAGGACAAGGGCCGATCAGCCCCAGCATTTT.

This clone appeared many times. This chain connects TRBV11-3 to TRBJ1-1; TRBD1 is a possible D gene (5 bases). Trimming stripped 1 base from V and 2 bases from J, with 8 bases between. Germline V gene sequence: CDR1 SGHNT, CDR2 YENEEA. The CDR3 loop spans 14 amino acids. The CDR3 loop is CASSLAGINTEAFF. The CDR3 DNA is TGTGCCAGCAGCTTAGCAGGGATTAACACTGAAGCTTTCTTT.

V is TRBV5-1 and J is TRBJ2-7; 10 nucleotides agree with TRBD1. CDR1 and CDR2 (germline): SGHRS, YFSETQ. This CDR3 is built from 14 residues. The junction had 6 bases not matched to a gene; V was cut back by 4 bases and J by 5 bases. DNA of the CDR3: TGCGCCAGCAGCCGGGACAGGGGTATGGACGAGCAGTACTTC. It translates to CASSRDRGMDEQYF.

The chain joins TRBV18 to TRBJ2-5; 8 bases are shared with TRBD1. This CDR3 region has 14 residues. V was clipped by 4 bases and J by 3 bases; unmatched bases: 4. The V gene's germline CDR1 is KGHSH and CDR2 LQKENI. The CDR3 loop is CASSLQQGEETQYF. DNA of the CDR3: TGTGCCAGCTCACTACAACAGGGGGAAGAGACCCAGTACTTC.